The rows below give T cell receptor beta chains drawn from one sample of a study of OX40 agonist ivuxolimab in advanced cancers. Profiling relied on immunoSEQ multiplex PCR, and the TCRdb table lists in-frame clones only, not all of them. The sample holds approximately 75,000 clones; about nine tenths are singletons and the top ten take 0.3% to 0.4%. Specimen: CD4+ or CD8+ T cells sorted from blood, collected in a trial of the OX40 agonist ivuxolimab. These receptors originate from an adult with an advanced solid tumor such as melanoma, head and neck, liver or kidney cancer. Both conserved end residues are part of each CDR3. A D gene is named only where the DNA matches it firmly. The listing skips clone size in some rows; elsewhere it reads once, few, many or a size class.

>TRBV30|.|TRBJ1-1|.
TGTGCCTGGAGTGTACGGGCAGGAACTGACCGGGGCACTGAAGCTTTCTTT
CAWSVRAGTDRGTEAFF
>TRBV18|.|TRBJ1-1|.
TGTGCCAGCTCACCACGTCAAGAGAACACTGAAGCTTTCTTT
CASSPRQENTEAFF
>TRBV18|TRBD1|TRBJ1-1|.
TGTGCCAGCTCACCAACGGAGACAGGGGGTCCCTTAAACACTGAAGCTTTCTTT
CASSPTETGGPLNTEAFF
>TRBV5-1|TRBD1|TRBJ2-7|.
TGCGCCAGCAGCCCCCGGACAGGAGCTCCCTACGAGCAGTACTTC
CASSPRTGAPYEQYF
>TRBV11-2|.|TRBJ2-1|once
TGTGCCAGCAGCTTATTCCAGGGGGGGAGAAATGAGCAGTTCTTC
CASSLFQGGRNEQFF
>TRBV5-1|TRBD1|TRBJ2-2|.
TGCGCCAGCAGCTTGGTCCCGACAGGGGTTAGCACCGGGGAGCTGTTTTTT
CASSLVPTGVSTGELFF
>TRBV5-1|.|TRBJ2-5|.
TGCGCCAGTACCGGACAGTCCCAAGAGACCCAGTACTTC
CASTGQSQETQYF
>TRBV2|.|TRBJ1-5|.
TGTGCCAGCAGTGACGTGTCCAGGGACAATCAGCCCCAGCATTTT
CASSDVSRDNQPQHF
>TRBV7-9|TRBD2|TRBJ2-2|.
TGTGCCAGCAGCTCCTCTCTGGCGGGAGGGAACACCGGGGAGCTGTTTTTT
CASSSSLAGGNTGELFF
>TRBV7-2|TRBD1|TRBJ1-2|.
TGTGCCAGCAGCTCCTACCTTGACAGGGGATCTAACTATGGCTACACCTTC
CASSSYLDRGSNYGYTF
>TRBV5-8|.|TRBJ1-6|.
TGTGCCAGCAGCCTGGCGGGGTATGCCAATTCACCCCTCCACTTT
CASSLAGYANSPLHF
>TRBV10-3|.|TRBJ1-3|.
TGTGCCATCAGGATGGGGGGTGCCACCATATATTTT
CAIRMGGATIYF
>TRBV9|.|TRBJ1-1|once
TGTGCCAGCAGTATAGGGGGTCAGTTGACTGAAGCTTTCTTT
CASSIGGQLTEAFF
>TRBV28|.|TRBJ1-2|once
TGTGCCAGCAGTTTATCGGGGGCCGGGGGTGGCTACACCTTC
CASSLSGAGGGYTF
>TRBV5-1|.|TRBJ2-7|.
TGCGCCAGCAGCTCCGTAACAGAATCCGAGCAGTACTTC
CASSSVTESEQYF
>TRBV5-6|.|TRBJ1-4|.
TGTGCCAGCAGCCCGGGACCTCCAACTAATGAAAAACTGTTTTTT
CASSPGPPTNEKLFF
>TRBV5-5|TRBD1|TRBJ1-3|.
TGTGCCAGCGGGGACAGGGCTCTCTCTGGAAACACCATATATTTT
CASGDRALSGNTIYF
>TRBV5-1|.|TRBJ1-5|few
TGCGCCAGCAGCTTGGATGGCAATCAGCCCCAGCATTTT
CASSLDGNQPQHF
>TRBV7-2|.|TRBJ1-2|.
TGTGCCAGCAGCTTGCAGGGGAATAACTATGGCTACACCTTC
CASSLQGNNYGYTF
>TRBV29-1|TRBD1|TRBJ1-4|.
TGCAGCGTCCTAGGACAGGGTAGTGGAGAAAAACTGTTTTTT
CSVLGQGSGEKLFF
>TRBV28|.|TRBJ1-3|.
TGTGCCAGCAGCGGGACCGGACAGCCCTTCTCTGGAAACACCATATATTTT
CASSGTGQPFSGNTIYF
>TRBV7-8|.|TRBJ2-5|.
TGTGCCAGCAGCTTACGGGACAACCAGTACCAAGAGACCCAGTACTTC
CASSLRDNQYQETQYF
>TRBV2|TRBD2|TRBJ2-3|.
TGTGCCACCCTAATCGAGCTAGCGGGGGCCATGCAGTATTTT
CATLIELAGAMQYF
>TRBV9|.|TRBJ2-7|.
TGTGCCAGCAGCGAGACCGGGACTTCTTACGAGCAGTACTTC
CASSETGTSYEQYF
>TRBV6-5|.|TRBJ1-1|.
TGTGCCAGCAGTAGTACAGGGAACACTGAAGCTTTCTTT
CASSSTGNTEAFF
>TRBV9|.|TRBJ1-1|few
TGTGCCAGCAGCCCCACCGGGGGGAACACTGAAGCTTTCTTT
CASSPTGGNTEAFF
>TRBV6-5|TRBD1|TRBJ1-2|.
TGTGCCAGCAGTTACTCAACAGGGGGCTATGGCTACACCTTC
CASSYSTGGYGYTF
>TRBV9|.|TRBJ2-7|.
TGTGCCAGCAGCGTCAGCGGAACCACCTACGAGCAGTACTTC
CASSVSGTTYEQYF
>TRBV7-9|TRBD2|TRBJ2-7|.
TGTGCCAGCAGCCCCCATTTTGCTAGCGGTCCCTACGAGCAGTACTTC
CASSPHFASGPYEQYF
>TRBV7-2|TRBD2|TRBJ2-5|.
TGTGCCAGCAGCCCGACAGCGGGGGCCGTAGAGACCCAGTACTTC
CASSPTAGAVETQYF
>TRBV28|.|TRBJ1-1|.
TGTGCCAGCACCTTAGCGGAGACAACTGAAGCTTTCTTT
CASTLAETTEAFF
>TRBV4-2|.|TRBJ1-2|.
TGTGCCAGCAGCCAAGGCGAGACAGTCTATGGCTACACCTTC
CASSQGETVYGYTF
>TRBV28|.|TRBJ2-5|once
TGTGCCAGCAGTTTGGTCCAGGTTCAAGAGACCCAGTACTTC
CASSLVQVQETQYF
>TRBV6-5|TRBD1|TRBJ2-7|.
TGTGCCAGCAGTTACTCTCGGACAGGGTATATCGAGCAGTACTTC
CASSYSRTGYIEQYF
>TRBV7-2|TRBD1|TRBJ1-2|.
TGTGCCAGCAGCTCGGGACAGGGTTATGGCTACACCTTC
CASSSGQGYGYTF
>TRBV4-3|TRBD1|TRBJ1-4|few
TGCGCCAGCAGCCAAGATGAACGATGGACAGGAGGGGATGAAAAACTGTTTTTT
CASSQDERWTGGDEKLFF
>TRBV9|.|TRBJ1-4|.
TGTGCCAGCAGCCAACTCACAGGGACAACTAATGAAAAACTGTTTTTT
CASSQLTGTTNEKLFF
>TRBV6-1|.|TRBJ1-2|.
TGTGCCAGCAGAGCCGCTACTAACTATGGCTACACCTTC
CASRAATNYGYTF
>TRBV2|TRBD2|TRBJ2-7|.
TGTGCCAGCAGCCTGGGGGGGGTCTACGAGCAGTACTTC
CASSLGGVYEQYF
>TRBV5-1|.|TRBJ2-5|once
TGCGCCAGCAGCTTGATTCGGGGCCAAGAGACCCAGTACTTC
CASSLIRGQETQYF
>TRBV9|TRBD2|TRBJ2-1|once
TGTGCCAGCAGCGCCATGGGACTACCTTACGGTGAGCAGTTCTTC
CASSAMGLPYGEQFF
>TRBV30|.|TRBJ2-1|once
TGTGCCTCTCCCCCCTTTCCCACCGAGCAGTTCTTC
CASPPFPTEQFF
>TRBV11-2|TRBD2|TRBJ2-3|.
TGTGCCAGCAGCGTCGGGACTAGCGGTCCATCAGATACGCAGTATTTT
CASSVGTSGPSDTQYF
>TRBV9|TRBD2|TRBJ2-1|once
TGTGCCAGCAGCGTCACTAGCGGCTACAATGAGCAGTTCTTC
CASSVTSGYNEQFF
>TRBV6-1|TRBD1|TRBJ2-5|few
TGTGCCACAACGAGGACAGGTACCGAGACCCAGTACTTC
CATTRTGTETQYF
>TRBV5-6|.|TRBJ2-1|.
TGTGCCAGCAGCGTTGCAGTCGGGCGGCAGTTCTTC
CASSVAVGRQFF
>TRBV11-3|.|TRBJ1-1|.
TGTGCCAGCAGCTTAGCAGGGGTGAACACTGAAGCTTTCTTT
CASSLAGVNTEAFF
>TRBV6-6|TRBD1|TRBJ2-1|.
TGTGCCAGCAGGAGGGACAGATACAATGAGCAGTTCTTC
CASRRDRYNEQFF
>TRBV7-8|TRBD1|TRBJ1-5|.
TGTGCCAGCAGCTTAACAGGGGATCAGCCCCAGCATTTT
CASSLTGDQPQHF
>TRBV11-2|.|TRBJ2-7|.
TGTGCCAGCAGCCTCTCCGGCTACGAGCAGTACTTC
CASSLSGYEQYF
>TRBV19|TRBD2|TRBJ2-3|.
TGTGCCAGTAGTATCGGGACTAGCGGGGGAATAGATACGCAGTATTTT
CASSIGTSGGIDTQYF
>TRBV7-2|.|TRBJ2-3|.
TGTGCCAGCAGCTTAGTATTGCCCCTGAATACGCAGTATTTT
CASSLVLPLNTQYF
>TRBV7-9|.|TRBJ1-3|.
TGTGCCAGCAGCTCCGGGGTCTACTCTGGAAACACCATATATTTT
CASSSGVYSGNTIYF
>TRBV10-3|.|TRBJ2-2|.
TGTGCCATCAGCGGATTGACCCAGGGGAGGGGCGGGGAGCTGTTTTTT
CAISGLTQGRGGELFF
>TRBV6-6|TRBD1|TRBJ2-7|.
TGTGCCAGCAGTTACTGGGGTGGGACAGGGGTTGCCGAGCAGTACTTC
CASSYWGGTGVAEQYF
>TRBV18|TRBD1|TRBJ1-1|.
TGTGCCAGCTCATCCGGACAGGTCATGAACACTGAAGCTTTCTTT
CASSSGQVMNTEAFF
>TRBV4-1|TRBD2|TRBJ2-5|.
TGCGCCAGCAGCCAAATGGCTAGCGGGGGGGCCGGCGAGACCCAGTACTTC
CASSQMASGGAGETQYF